Given below is one T cell receptor (beta chain) in context. Its specificity is not known. The entry originates in a study of somatic mutations in cytotoxic T cells in rheumatoid arthritis. Study-level results: Statistical analysis of the slight TRBV07 underrepresentation in rheumatoid arthritis patients did not adjust for multiple comparisons.

The germline gives CDR1 SGHAT, CDR2 FQNNGV. V was trimmed by 4 bases and J by 4 bases, leaving 8 bases between them. This CDR3 is 12 amino acids long. Healthy controls were blood donors with median age 56 years (range roughly 21-80) and around 50% female. Positive magnetic bead selection isolated CD4+ and CD8+ cells, and flow cytometry checked purity. The method was immunoSEQ multiplex PCR; TCRdb's version includes in-frame clones alone and lacks a portion of them. There are 15,000 to 20,000 clones in the sample; roughly 87% occur only once, and roughly 10% lies in the top ten. The gene calls are TRBV11-2 and TRBJ2-7; unclear D gene. The sequenced sample was CD8+ T cells sorted from blood. This TCR was recovered from a woman in her 50s in good health. CDR3 sequence: CASSSLSYEQYF. CDR3 nucleotide sequence: TGTGCCAGCAGCTCCCTCAGTTACGAGCAGTACTTC.